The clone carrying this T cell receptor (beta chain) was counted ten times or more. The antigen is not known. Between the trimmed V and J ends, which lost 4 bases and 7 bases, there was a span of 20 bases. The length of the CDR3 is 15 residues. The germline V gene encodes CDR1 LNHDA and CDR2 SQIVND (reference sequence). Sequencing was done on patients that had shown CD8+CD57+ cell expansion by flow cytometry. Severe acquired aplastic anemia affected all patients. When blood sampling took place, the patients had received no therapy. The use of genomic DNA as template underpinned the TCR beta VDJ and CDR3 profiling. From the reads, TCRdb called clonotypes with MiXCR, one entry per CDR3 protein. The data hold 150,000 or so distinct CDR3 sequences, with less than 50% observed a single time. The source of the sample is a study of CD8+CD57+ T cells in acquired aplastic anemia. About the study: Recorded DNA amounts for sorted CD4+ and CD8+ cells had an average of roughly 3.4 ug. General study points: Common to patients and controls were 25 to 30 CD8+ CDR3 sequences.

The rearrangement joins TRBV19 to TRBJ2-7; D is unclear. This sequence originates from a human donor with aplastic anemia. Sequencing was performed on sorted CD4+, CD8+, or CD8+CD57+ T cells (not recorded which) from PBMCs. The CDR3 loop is CASSTDRGRLVEQYF. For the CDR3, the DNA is TGTGCCAGTAGTACGGACCGTGGTCGGCTAGTGGAGCAGTACTTC.